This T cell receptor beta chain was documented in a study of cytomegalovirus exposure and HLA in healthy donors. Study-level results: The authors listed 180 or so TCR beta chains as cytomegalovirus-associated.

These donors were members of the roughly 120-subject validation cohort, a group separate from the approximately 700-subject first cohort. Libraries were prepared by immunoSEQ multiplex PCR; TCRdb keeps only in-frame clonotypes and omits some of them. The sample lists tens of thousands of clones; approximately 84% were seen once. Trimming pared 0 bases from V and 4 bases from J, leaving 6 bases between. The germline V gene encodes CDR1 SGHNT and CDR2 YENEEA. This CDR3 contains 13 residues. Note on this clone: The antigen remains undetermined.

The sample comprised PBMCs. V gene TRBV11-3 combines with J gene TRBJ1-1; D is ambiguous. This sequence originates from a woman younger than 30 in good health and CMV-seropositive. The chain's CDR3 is CASSLDPVTEAFF. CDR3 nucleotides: TGTGCCAGCAGCTTAGATCCCGTCACTGAAGCTTTCTTT. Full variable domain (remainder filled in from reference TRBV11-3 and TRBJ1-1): EAGVVQSPRYKIIEKKQPVAFWCNPISGHNTLYWYLQNLGQGPELLIRYENEEAVDDSQLPKDRFSAERLKGVDSTLKIQPAELGDSAVYLCASSLDPVTEAFFGQGTRLTVV.